The entry that follows covers one TCR beta chain sequence. Its antigen remains unknown. Germline V gene data show CDR1 as GTSNPN and CDR2 as SVGIG (reference sequence). The CDR3 has 14 residues. Trimming stripped 4 bases from V and 2 bases from J, with 15 bases between. The record originates from a study of shared clonotypes between healthy human individuals. About the study: Donors had three CD4 naive, three CD4 memory, two CD8 naive and one CD8 memory plate apiece.

Study-wide findings and caveats: Shared clonotypes across all four donors exceeded non-shared ones in generation probability. Having only a few donors restricted how much genetic and exposure-history diversity was captured. Estimated clonotype richness was generally higher in naive than memory subsets.

TCRdb's table, derived via immunoSEQ multiplex PCR, lists solely in-frame clones and lacks some. The table has about 2,200,000 clones, under 95% seen once; the top ten hold around 1.7%. Naive CD8 isolation took CD45RO-negative cells positively selected for CCR7 and excluded terminally differentiated effector memory CD45RA+ cells. Sequencing used naive CD8+ T cells from PBMCs. The sequence was obtained from a man between 18 and 29 years old in good health. Some clones in this sample may be carry-over from other donors' samples. The chain uses TRBV30 and TRBJ2-7; D tentatively fits TRBD1 or TRBD2 (5 bases each). The CDR3 sequence: CAWIWGSGPYEQYF. The DNA for the CDR3 is TGTGCCTGGATATGGGGGAGTGGGCCCTACGAGCAGTACTTC. Together with reference TRBV30 and TRBJ2-7, the CDR3 gives the full variable domain: SQTIHQWPATLVQPVGSPLSLECTVEGTSNPNLYWYRQAAGRGLQLLFYSVGIGQISSEVPQNLSASRPQDRQFILSSKKLLLSDSGFYLCAWIWGSGPYEQYFGPGTRLTVT.